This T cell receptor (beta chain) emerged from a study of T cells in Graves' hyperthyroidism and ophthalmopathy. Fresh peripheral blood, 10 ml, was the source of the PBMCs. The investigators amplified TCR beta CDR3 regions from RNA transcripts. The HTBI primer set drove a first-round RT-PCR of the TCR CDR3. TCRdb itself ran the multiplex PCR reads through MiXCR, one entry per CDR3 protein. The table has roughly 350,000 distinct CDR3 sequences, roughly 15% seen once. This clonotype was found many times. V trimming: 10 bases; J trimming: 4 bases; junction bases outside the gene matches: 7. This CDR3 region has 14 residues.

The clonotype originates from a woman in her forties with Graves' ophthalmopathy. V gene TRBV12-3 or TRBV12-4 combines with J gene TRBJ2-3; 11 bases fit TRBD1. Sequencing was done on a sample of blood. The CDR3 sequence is CATGQGAGSDTQYF. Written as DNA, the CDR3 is TGTGCCACAGGACAGGGGGCAGGGTCAGATACGCAGTATTTT.